Listed below are T cell receptor beta chains from one sample, sequenced in a study of blood T cells in healthy people across ages. TCRdb re-called the 5' RACE reads through MiXCR, storing one row per CDR3 protein. The repertoire holds some 1.8 million distinct CDR3 sequences, 30% to 40% seen once, with under 30% in the top ten. Material for sequencing was blood. These receptors were taken from a human donor in good health. The conserved cysteine and the conserved F or W are not part of the CDR3 here. A D gene is named only where the DNA matches it firmly.

V	D	J	CDR3
TRBV6-1	.	TRBJ2-5	ASSKTLAANQETQY
TRBV5-1	.	TRBJ2-1	ASSLPGTLGNEQF
TRBV28	TRBD1	TRBJ2-3	ASSPRWDRATDTQY
TRBV6-2/TRBV6-3	.	TRBJ2-1	ASSHQHNEQF
TRBV7-9	.	TRBJ1-2	ASSSFTANYGYT
TRBV20-1	.	TRBJ1-5	SVVVSDQPQH
TRBV5-1	.	TRBJ2-1	ASSFIPGESNEQF
TRBV6-1	.	TRBJ1-1	ASAGQFNTEAF
TRBV7-2	TRBD1	TRBJ2-7	ASSKGTGVGYEQY
TRBV18	.	TRBJ2-5	ASSPRSSRDSETQY
TRBV20-1	.	TRBJ2-5	SALPGGNQETQY
TRBV6-1	TRBD2	TRBJ2-7	ASSTGLAGPHEQY
TRBV6-6	TRBD1	TRBJ2-3	AGTRQGFEGTQY
TRBV2	TRBD1	TRBJ1-1	ASSDETGIGNTEAF
TRBV6-5	.	TRBJ2-1	ASSYAGSRYEQF
TRBV3-1	.	TRBJ2-1	ASSQAPRDEQF
TRBV12-3/TRBV12-4	TRBD2	TRBJ2-7	ASSKRTSGDRAYEQY